This record looks at one T cell receptor beta chain sequence and its context. The antigen is unknown. Survey-level immunoSEQ v3.0 assays were run. Sequencing had a target that covered about 40,000-50,000 T-cell genomes per sample. Data came from immunoSEQ multiplex PCR; TCRdb stores just in-frame clones and leaves some out. The data contain under 20,000 clones, more than 60% of them singletons. Everyone in the study who had HIV was treated in the United States. CDR1 SGHVS and CDR2 FQNEAQ come from the germline V gene. V trimming: 4 bases; J trimming: 0 bases; junction bases outside the gene matches: 5. The CDR3 has 16 amino acids. The data originate from a study of long-term antiretroviral therapy in people with HIV. Study-level background: Collection dates of the earliest samples fall about a decade before the 2015 immediate-ART recommendation.

Whole-study findings and limits: Diversity went up after ART and still fell short of transplant donor controls.

This chain joins TRBV7-8 and TRBJ2-3; 9 nucleotides line up with TRBD2. Here the sequenced sample was unsorted PBMCs, taken around 2.1 years before starting antiretroviral therapy. The receptor was isolated from a man aged 25-45 years with HIV. The DNA of the CDR3 is TGTGCCAGCAGCTCTCCTAGCGGGACTAGCACAGATACGCAGTATTTT. Protein product: CASSSPSGTSTDTQYF.